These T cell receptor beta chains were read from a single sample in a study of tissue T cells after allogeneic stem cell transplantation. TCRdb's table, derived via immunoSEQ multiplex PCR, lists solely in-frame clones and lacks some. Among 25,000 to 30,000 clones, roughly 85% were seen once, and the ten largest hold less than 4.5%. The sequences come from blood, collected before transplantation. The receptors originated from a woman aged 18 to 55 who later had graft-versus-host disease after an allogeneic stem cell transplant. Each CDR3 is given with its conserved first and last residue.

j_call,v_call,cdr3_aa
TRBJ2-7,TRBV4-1,CASSQDMGLAGKSYEQYF
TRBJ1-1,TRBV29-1,CSVAGAYGTLSAEAFF
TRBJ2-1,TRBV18,CASSPQTGSYNEQFF
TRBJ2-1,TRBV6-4,CASRGRTSGGNEQFF
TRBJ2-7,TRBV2,CASSFSDYEQYF
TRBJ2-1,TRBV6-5,CASSYSSSRRSEQFF
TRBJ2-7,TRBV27,CASSLGQSYEQYF
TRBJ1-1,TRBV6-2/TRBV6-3,CASSYSAGSMNTEAFF
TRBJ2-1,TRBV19,CASSIRDDFYNEQFF
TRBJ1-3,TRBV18,CASSPGVGENTIYF
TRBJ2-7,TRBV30,CAWTSTYGGSYEQYF
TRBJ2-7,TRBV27,CASSLLGREQYF
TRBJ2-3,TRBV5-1,CASSQGVRAGGTDTQYF
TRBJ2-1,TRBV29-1,CSAGTSGGKEFF
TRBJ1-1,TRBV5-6,CASSGSTRNTEAFF
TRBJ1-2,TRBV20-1,CSASPLGTGDFYGYTF
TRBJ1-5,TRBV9,CASSDSYSNQPQHF
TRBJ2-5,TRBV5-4,CASTDPSGRAGETQYF
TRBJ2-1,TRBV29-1,CSVEDPSGQGDYNEQFF
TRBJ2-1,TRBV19,CASSPQRGGFNEQFF
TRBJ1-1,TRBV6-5,CASSATENTEAFF
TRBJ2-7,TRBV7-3,CASSLGLGSSYEQYF
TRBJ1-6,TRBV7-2,CASSLRAPGGNSPLHF
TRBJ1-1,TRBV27,CASSPLYTSQNTEAFF
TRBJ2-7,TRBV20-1,CSASSAGATYEQYF
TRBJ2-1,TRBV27,CASSLSQGNNEQFF
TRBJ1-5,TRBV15,CATSRGQTNQPQHF
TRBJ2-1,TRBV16,CASSPDEYNEQFF
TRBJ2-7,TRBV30,CAWSGGEVAYEQYF
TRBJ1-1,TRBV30,CAWSHRQYGAASEAFF
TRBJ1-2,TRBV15,CATSRGQVGGYTF
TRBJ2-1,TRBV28,CASSLWGNEQFF
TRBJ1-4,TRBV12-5,CASGLRVGGRTNEKLFF
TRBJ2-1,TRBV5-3,CARSRSSHEQFF
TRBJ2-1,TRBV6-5,CASSPGTSGNNEQFF
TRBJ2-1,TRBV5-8,CASSPRRDEQFF
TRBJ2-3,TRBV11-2,CASSFSAGTDTQYF
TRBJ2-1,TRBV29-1,CSVRDSNNEQFF
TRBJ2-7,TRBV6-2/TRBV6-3,CASSDRAHYEQYF
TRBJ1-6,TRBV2,CASSDNSPLHF
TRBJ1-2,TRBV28,CASSYETAIYGYTF
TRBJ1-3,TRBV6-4,CASSESGDRRSGNTIYF
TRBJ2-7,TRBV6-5,CASSRGVSDEQYF
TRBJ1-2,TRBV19,CASSANPGQTYGYTF
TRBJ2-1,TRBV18,CASSRGREEQFF
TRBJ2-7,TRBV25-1,CASTGTGENLGQYF
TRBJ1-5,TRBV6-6,CASRTDSNQPQHF
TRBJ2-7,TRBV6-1,CASSESGTSPYEQYF
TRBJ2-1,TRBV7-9,CASSSIYDRGLNEQFF
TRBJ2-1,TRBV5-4,CASSRGLAGAGNEQFF
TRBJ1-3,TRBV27,CASKKQGEENTIYF
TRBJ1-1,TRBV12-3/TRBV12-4,CASSGGYTEAFF
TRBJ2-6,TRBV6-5,CASSYDTSGANVLTF
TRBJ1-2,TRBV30,CAWSGRWGANYGYTF
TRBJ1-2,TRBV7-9,CASSDGFYNYGYTF
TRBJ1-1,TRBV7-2,CASSLAPDRQAFF
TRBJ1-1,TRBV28,CASRLAGTEAFF